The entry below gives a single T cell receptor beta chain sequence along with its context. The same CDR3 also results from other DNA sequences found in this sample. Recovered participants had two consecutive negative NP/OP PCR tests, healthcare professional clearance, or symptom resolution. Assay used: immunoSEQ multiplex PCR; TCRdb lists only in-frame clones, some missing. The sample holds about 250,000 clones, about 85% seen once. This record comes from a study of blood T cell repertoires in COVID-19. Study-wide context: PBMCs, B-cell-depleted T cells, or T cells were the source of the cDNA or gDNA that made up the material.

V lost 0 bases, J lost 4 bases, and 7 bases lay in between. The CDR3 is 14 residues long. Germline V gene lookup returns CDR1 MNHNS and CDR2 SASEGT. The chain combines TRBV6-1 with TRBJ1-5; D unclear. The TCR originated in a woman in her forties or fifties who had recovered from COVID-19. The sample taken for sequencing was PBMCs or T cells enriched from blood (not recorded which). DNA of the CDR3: TGTGCCAGCAGTGAAGCTTCCAGAAATCAGCCCCAGCATTTT. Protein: CASSEASRNQPQHF.